What follows describes a single TCR beta chain. Its antigen is unknown. The table came from immunoSEQ multiplex PCR; TCRdb's copy has only in-frame clones and leaves some out. The sample includes roughly 74,000 clones, 85% to 90% seen only once; the top ten take over 0.6%. The sample is drawn from a study of a mutant IDH1 vaccine in newly diagnosed glioma. Background on the study: Vaccines began 4-6 weeks after radiotherapy alone, or with temozolomide cycles. Sex among treated patients split roughly 60% male, around 40% female; mean age was roughly 40 years. Whole-study results and caveats: Patients mounted vaccine-induced immune responses in 93.3% of cases.

Indicated time point: week 23, last vaccination. In the vaccine, a single dose held 300 ug of the mutant IDH1 20-mer peptide, along with topical imiquimod. Trimming cost V 1 base and J 4 bases; bases outside gene matches: 0. CDR3 length: 15 residues. Germline CDR1 LGHNA, CDR2 YNFKEQ. The rearrangement joins TRBV4-2 to TRBJ2-1; 11 bases are a match to TRBD2. Specimen: PBMCs, collected from a glioma patient whose treatment included an IDH1 peptide vaccine. This clonotype was sampled from a woman in her fifties or sixties with glioma. DNA of the CDR3: TGTGCCAGCAGCCAAGGGACTAGCGGGTACAATGAGCAGTTCTTC. It yields the protein CASSQGTSGYNEQFF.